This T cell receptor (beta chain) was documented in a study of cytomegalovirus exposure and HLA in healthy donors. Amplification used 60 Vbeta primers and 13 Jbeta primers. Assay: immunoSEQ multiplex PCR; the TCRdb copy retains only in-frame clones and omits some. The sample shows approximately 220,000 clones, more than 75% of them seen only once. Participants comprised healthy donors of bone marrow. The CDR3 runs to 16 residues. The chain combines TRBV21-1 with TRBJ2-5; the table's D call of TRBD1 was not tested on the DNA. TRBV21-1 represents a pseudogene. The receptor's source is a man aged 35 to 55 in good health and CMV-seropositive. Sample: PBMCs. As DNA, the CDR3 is TGTGCCAGCAGCAAAGGAGGAGACAGGGGAGGTGAGACCCAGTACTTC. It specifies CASSKGGDRGGETQYF.